Sequencing of this TCR beta chain was carried out in a study of beta chain features in type 1 diabetes. Donors contributed one heparinised blood draw apiece, averaging about 100 mL. The whole isolated RNA underwent reverse transcription, so sequencing captured expressed TCRB transcripts. Profiling relied on immunoSEQ multiplex PCR, and the TCRdb table lists in-frame clones only, not all of them. The profile covers about 320,000 clones, with approximately 15% appearing a single time and roughly 6.7% taken by the ten largest. V was clipped by 3 bases and J by 0 bases, with 18 bases between them. Germline assignment: CDR1 LGHNA and CDR2 YSLEER. The CDR3 is made up of 17 amino acids. In this sample, this clone turned up a few times.

Sequencing was done on a sample of central memory CD4+ T cells from blood. This clonotype was sampled from a man aged 25-40 years in good health. The chain couples TRBV4-3 to TRBJ2-7; D possibly corresponds to TRBD2 (7 bases). The CDR3: CASSHNPPGGYSYEQYF. As DNA, the CDR3 is TGCGCCAGCAGCCACAACCCCCCGGGGGGCTACTCCTACGAGCAGTACTTC.